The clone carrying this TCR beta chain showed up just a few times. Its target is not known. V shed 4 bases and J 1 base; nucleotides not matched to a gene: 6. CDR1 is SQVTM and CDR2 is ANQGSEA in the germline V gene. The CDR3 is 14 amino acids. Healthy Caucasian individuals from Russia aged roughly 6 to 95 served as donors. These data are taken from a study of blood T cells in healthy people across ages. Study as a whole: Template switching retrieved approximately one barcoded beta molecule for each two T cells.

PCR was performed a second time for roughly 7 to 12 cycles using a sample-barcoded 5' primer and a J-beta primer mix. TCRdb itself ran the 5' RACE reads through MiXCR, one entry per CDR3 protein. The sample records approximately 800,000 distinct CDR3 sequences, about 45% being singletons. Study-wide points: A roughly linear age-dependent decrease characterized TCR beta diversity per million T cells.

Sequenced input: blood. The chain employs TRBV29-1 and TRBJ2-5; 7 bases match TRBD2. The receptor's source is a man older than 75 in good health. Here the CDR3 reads CSVASREFQETQYF. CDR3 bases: TGCAGCGTTGCTTCGCGGGAGTTCCAAGAGACCCAGTACTTC.